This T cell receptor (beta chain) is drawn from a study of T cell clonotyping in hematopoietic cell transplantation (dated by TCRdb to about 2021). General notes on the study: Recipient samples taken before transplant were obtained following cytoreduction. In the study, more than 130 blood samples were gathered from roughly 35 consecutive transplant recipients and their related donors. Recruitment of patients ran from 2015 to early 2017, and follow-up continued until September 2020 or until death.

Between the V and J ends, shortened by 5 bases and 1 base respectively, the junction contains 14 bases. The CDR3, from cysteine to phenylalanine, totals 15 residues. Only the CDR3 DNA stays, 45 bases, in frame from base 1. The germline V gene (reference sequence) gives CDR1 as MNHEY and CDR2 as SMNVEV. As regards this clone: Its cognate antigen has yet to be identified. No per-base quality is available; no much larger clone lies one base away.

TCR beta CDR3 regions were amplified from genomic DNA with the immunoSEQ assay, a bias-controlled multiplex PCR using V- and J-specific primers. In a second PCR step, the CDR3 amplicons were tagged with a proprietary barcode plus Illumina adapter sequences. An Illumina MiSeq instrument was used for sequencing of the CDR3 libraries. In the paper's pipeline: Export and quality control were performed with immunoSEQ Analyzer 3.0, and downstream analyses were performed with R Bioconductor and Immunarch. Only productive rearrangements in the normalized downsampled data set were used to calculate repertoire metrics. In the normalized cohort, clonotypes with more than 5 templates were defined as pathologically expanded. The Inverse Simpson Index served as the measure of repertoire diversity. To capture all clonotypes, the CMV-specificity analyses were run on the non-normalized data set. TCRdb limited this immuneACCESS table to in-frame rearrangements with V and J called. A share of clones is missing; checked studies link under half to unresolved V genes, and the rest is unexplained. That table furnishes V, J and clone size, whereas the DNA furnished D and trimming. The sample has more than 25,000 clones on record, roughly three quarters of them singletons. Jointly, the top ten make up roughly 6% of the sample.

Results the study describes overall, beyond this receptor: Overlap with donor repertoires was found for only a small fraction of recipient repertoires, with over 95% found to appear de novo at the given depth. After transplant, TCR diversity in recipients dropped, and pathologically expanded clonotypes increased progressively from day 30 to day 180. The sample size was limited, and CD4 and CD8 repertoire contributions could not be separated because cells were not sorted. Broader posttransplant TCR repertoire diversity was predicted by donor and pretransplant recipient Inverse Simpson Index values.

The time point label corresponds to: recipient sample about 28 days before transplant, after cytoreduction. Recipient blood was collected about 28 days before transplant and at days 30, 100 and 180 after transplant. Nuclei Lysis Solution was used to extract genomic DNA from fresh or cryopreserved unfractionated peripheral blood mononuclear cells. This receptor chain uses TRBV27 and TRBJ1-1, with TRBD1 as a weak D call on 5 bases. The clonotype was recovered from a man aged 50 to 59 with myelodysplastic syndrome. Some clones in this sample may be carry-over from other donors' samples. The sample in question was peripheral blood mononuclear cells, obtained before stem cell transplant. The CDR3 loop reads CASSPRQTENTEAFF. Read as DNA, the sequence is TGTGCCAGCAGTCCGAGACAGACTGAGAACACTGAAGCTTTCTTT.